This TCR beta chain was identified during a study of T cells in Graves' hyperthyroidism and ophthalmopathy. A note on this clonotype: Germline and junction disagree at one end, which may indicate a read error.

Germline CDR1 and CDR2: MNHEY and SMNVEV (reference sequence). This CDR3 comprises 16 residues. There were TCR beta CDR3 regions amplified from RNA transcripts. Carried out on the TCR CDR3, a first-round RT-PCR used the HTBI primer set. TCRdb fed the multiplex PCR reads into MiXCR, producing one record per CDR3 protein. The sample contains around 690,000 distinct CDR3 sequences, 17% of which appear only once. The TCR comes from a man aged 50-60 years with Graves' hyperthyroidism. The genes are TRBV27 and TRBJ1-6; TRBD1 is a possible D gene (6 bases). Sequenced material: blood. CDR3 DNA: TGTGCCAGCAATTTATTGTCCCGACAGGTTTCTTCACCCCTCCACTTT. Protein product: CASNLLSRQVSSPLHF.